Shown below are 27 T cell receptor beta chains from a single sample sequenced in a study of siplizumab effects on memory and regulatory T cells. Libraries were prepared by immunoSEQ multiplex PCR; TCRdb keeps only in-frame clonotypes and omits some of them. The sample carries approximately 100,000 clones, 80% to 95% recorded once. The sample comprised CD4+ T cells sorted from blood. The receptors derive from a human donor in good health. Some clones in this sample may be carry-over from other donors' samples.

The J gene is TRBJ2-2, the V gene TRBV11-2, with 8 bases aligning to TRBD1. Germline assignment: CDR1 SGHAT and CDR2 FQNNGV. The CDR3 spans 16 residues. Trimming at V came to 2 bases and at J to 5 bases, leaving 7 bases not matched to a gene. The DNA of the CDR3 is TGTGCCAGCAGCTTAACCGGGACAGGAGATACCGGGGAGCTGTTTTTT. Its protein is CASSLTGTGDTGELFF.

This clone was seen a few times. The rearrangement links TRBV11-3 to TRBJ2-7; 8 bases fit TRBD1. The CDR3 extends over 13 amino acids. The V gene end was trimmed by 3 bases and the J gene end by 5 bases; junction bases not matched to a gene: 3. Germline assignment: CDR1 SGHNT and CDR2 YENEEA. The CDR3 region is CASSLIQGDEQYF. The DNA for the CDR3 is TGTGCCAGCAGCTTGATACAGGGGGACGAGCAGTACTTC.

This chain links TRBV7-9 with TRBJ1-1; TRBD1 might be the D (5 bases). The CDR3 is 14 amino acids. Germline loops: CDR1 SEHNR, CDR2 FQNEAQ (reference sequence). The V gene lost 4 bases and the J gene lost 6 bases, with 15 bases spanning the gap. The DNA of the CDR3 is TGTGCCAGCAGCTCCGCGTCAGGGAGCGCTGAAGCTTTCTTT. Translation: CASSSASGSAEAFF.

The CDR3 loop reads CASRGGLTGELFF. In nucleotides, the CDR3 is TGTGCCAGCAGGGGGGGGCTAACCGGGGAGCTGTTTTTT. The rearrangement links TRBV6-1 to TRBJ2-2; tentatively, D is TRBD2 (7 bases). CDR1 and CDR2 from the germline V gene are MNHNS and SASEGT. The length of the CDR3 is 13 residues. The ends were cut back, 6 bases at V and 5 bases at J, with 10 bases in the middle.

The chain recombines TRBV7-9 with TRBJ2-3; D not certain. Germline V CDR1 and CDR2: SEHNR, FQNEAQ (reference sequence). The length of the CDR3 is 16 residues. V lost 3 bases to trimming and J lost 5 bases, with 18 bases between them. The CDR3, as DNA: TGTGCCAGCAGCTTTCTATTTTCAACGGACGGAGATACGCAGTATTTT. Translating gives CASSFLFSTDGDTQYF. The whole variable domain, remainder taken from reference TRBV7-9 and TRBJ2-3, is DTGVSQNPRHKITKRGQNVTFRCDPISEHNRLYWYRQTLGQGPEFLTYFQNEAQLEKSRLLSDRFSAERPKGSFSTLEIQRTEQGDSAMYLCASSFLFSTDGDTQYFGPGTRLTVL.

The chain employs TRBV7-9 and TRBJ1-2, with D maybe TRBD1 (5 bases). CDR1 is SEHNR, CDR2 FQNEAQ, per germline (reference sequence). V lost 5 bases to trimming and J lost 6 bases, with 10 bases between them. The CDR3 is 12 amino acids. The CDR3 spells CASSATGDGYTF. In nucleotides, the CDR3 is TGTGCCAGCAGCGCTACAGGAGATGGCTACACCTTC.

The genes are TRBV5-1 and TRBJ1-3; D unresolved. Trimming stripped 2 bases from V and 4 bases from J, with 16 bases between. The length of the CDR3 is 16 residues. Germline lookup yields CDR1 SGHRS and CDR2 YFSETQ. The CDR3 protein is CASSFTAGGTGNTIYF. CDR3 bases: TGCGCCAGCAGCTTTACGGCAGGCGGAACAGGAAACACCATATATTTT.

CDR3 sequence: CASSETGTGAHEQYF. CDR3 in DNA: TGTGCCAGCAGCGAAACCGGGACAGGGGCTCACGAGCAGTACTTC. J is TRBJ2-7 and V is TRBV7-3, with TRBD1 matching 10 bases. CDR1 is SGHTA, CDR2 FQGTGA, per germline. The CDR3 is 15 residues long. The trim removed 5 bases at V and 5 bases at J, leaving 9 bases unmatched.

This chain uses TRBV6-6 with TRBJ2-2; D gene ambiguous. Germline lookup yields CDR1 MNHNY and CDR2 SVGAGI (reference sequence). The germline V and J ends were trimmed by 4 bases and 5 bases, with 8 bases remaining between them. The CDR3 covers 13 residues. Written as DNA, the CDR3 is TGTGCCAGCAGTTCCGACCCAACCGGGGAGCTGTTTTTT. It yields the protein CASSSDPTGELFF.

As to this clone: This likely comes from a read error, as the CDR3 has no conserved phenylalanine or tryptophan at its end. It is unclear where the CDR3 begins or ends on the DNA, so no DNA is shown, and the CDR3 is as TCRdb lists it. The V call is TRBV2, the J call TRBJ2-7; the table's D call, TRBD1, was not checked against the DNA. The V gene's germline CDR1 is SNHLY and CDR2 FYNNEI. The CDR3 contains 11 residues when both ends are counted. The CDR3 is CASSPAGGQSL.

The chain joins TRBV6-1 to TRBJ2-1; a weak D match, TRBD2 (6 bases). This CDR3 is built from 16 residues. Germline V gene lookup returns CDR1 MNHNS and CDR2 SASEGT. Deletions cut 3 bases from V and 5 bases from J, with 17 bases between. Here the CDR3 DNA reads TGTGCCAGCAGTGAGCCACTAGCAGCCACTGACAATGAGCAGTTCTTC. Translating gives CASSEPLAATDNEQFF.

J is TRBJ2-1 and V is TRBV18; tentative D call: TRBD1 (5 bases). CDR3 size: 16 residues. Trimming removed 3 bases from V and 3 bases from J, with 15 bases in between. Looked up from germline, CDR1 is KGHSH and CDR2 is LQKENI. CDR3 loop: CASSPGATTFYNEQFF. As DNA, the CDR3 is TGTGCCAGCTCACCTGGGGCTACCACCTTCTACAATGAGCAGTTCTTC.

The chain has TRBV9 and TRBJ2-1; 9 bases align to TRBD2. The length of the CDR3 is 15 residues. Germline-derived CDR1 and CDR2 are SGDLS and YYNGEE. Germline trimming cut 0 bases from V and 8 bases from J; bases unmatched to any gene: 6. The CDR3 loop reads CASSVGASGNDEQFF. The CDR3 DNA follows: TGTGCCAGCAGCGTAGGGGCTAGCGGGAACGATGAGCAGTTCTTC.

The rearrangement links TRBV19 to TRBJ2-2; possibly TRBD2 for D (5 bases). Trimming removed 7 bases at V and 6 bases at J, with 15 bases between. CDR1 is LNHDA, CDR2 SQIVND, per germline (reference sequence). The CDR3 is made up of 14 amino acids. The CDR3 DNA reads TGTGCCAGTAACGGACTCACGGGGTCCGGGGAGCTGTTTTTT. Its protein is CASNGLTGSGELFF.

The rearrangement joins TRBV11-2 to TRBJ1-1; D not certain. Germline values: CDR1 SGHAT, CDR2 FQNNGV. The CDR3 is made up of 13 amino acids. With 3 bases removed from V and 2 bases from J, the gap between germline ends came to 7 bases. DNA of the CDR3: TGTGCCAGCAGCTTTCAAAGTAACACTGAAGCTTTCTTT. It encodes CASSFQSNTEAFF.

This rearrangement joins TRBV1 to TRBJ1-2. TRBV1 is classified as a pseudogene. The length of the CDR3 is 14 residues. The CDR3 sequence is CTSRCVRKTYGYTF. The CDR3 DNA sequence: TGCACCAGCAGATGTGTGCGAAAGACCTATGGCTACACCTTC.

This chain joins TRBV5-4 and TRBJ1-4; D unclear. The V gene's germline CDR1 is SGHNT and CDR2 YYREEE (reference sequence). The V and J ends lost 3 bases and 5 bases respectively, with 11 bases between them. This CDR3 is built from 14 residues. Here the CDR3 DNA reads TGTGCCAGCAGCTGGGGTGGGGAAAATGAAAAACTGTTTTTT. Amino acid sequence: CASSWGGENEKLFF. Supplemented by reference TRBV5-4 and TRBJ1-4, the full variable domain reads ETGVTQSPTHLIKTRGQQVTLRCSSQSGHNTVSWYQQALGQGPQFIFQYYREEENGRGNFPPRFSGLQFPNYSSELNVNALELDDSALYLCASSWGGENEKLFFGSGTQLSVL.

This chain connects TRBV29-1 to TRBJ2-3; 11 bases line up with TRBD1. CDR1 and CDR2 (germline): SQVTM, ANQGSEA. The CDR3 is 13 amino acids. V was clipped by 6 bases and J by 7 bases; unmatched bases: 6. The CDR3 nucleotides read TGCAGCGTGGGACAGGGGGAGGGAAATACGCAGTATTTT. Protein product: CSVGQGEGNTQYF.

The V and J genes are TRBV20-1 and TRBJ2-1; 8 nucleotides agree with TRBD2. This CDR3 has 10 residues. The V and J ends lost 6 bases and 13 bases, in that order; junction bases with no gene match: 5. The germline V gene has CDR1 DFQATT and CDR2 SNEGSKA (reference sequence). The CDR3 DNA reads TGCAGTGCCTCCGGGACTAGTCAGTTCTTC. Translation: CSASGTSQFF.

This sequence joins TRBV6-5 and TRBJ1-5, with 8 bases lining up with TRBD1. CDR3 size: 15 residues. Germline V gene lookup returns CDR1 MNHEY and CDR2 SVGAGI. Losses at the gene ends were 6 bases for V and 1 base for J; bases not matched to a gene: 5. The CDR3 region is CASSRGQGSNQPQHF. The CDR3 nucleotides read TGTGCCAGCAGCCGTGGACAGGGCAGCAATCAGCCCCAGCATTTT.

The rearrangement links TRBV19 to TRBJ2-7; D gene uncertain. The CDR3 length is 15 residues. V lost 10 bases, J lost 2 bases, and 21 bases lay in between. In germline, CDR1 is LNHDA, CDR2 SQIVND (reference sequence). CDR3 DNA: TGTGCCACACAATACGGGCGAGGCGGAACCTACGAGCAGTACTTC. Protein: CATQYGRGGTYEQYF.

The chain carries TRBV14 and TRBJ2-1; tentatively, D is TRBD2 (5 bases). The V end lost 1 base, the J end lost 0 bases, and 19 bases lay between the germline ends. The CDR3 extends over 19 amino acids. Germline lookup yields CDR1 SGHDN and CDR2 FVKESK. The CDR3 here is CASSQGQRPSYSSYNEQFF. CDR3 nucleotide sequence: TGTGCCAGCAGCCAAGGGCAGCGGCCCAGTTATAGCTCCTACAATGAGCAGTTCTTC.

The V and J genes are TRBV6-6 and TRBJ2-3, with unresolved D. The CDR3 totals 15 residues. The germline gives CDR1 MNHNY, CDR2 SVGAGI (reference sequence). Trimming removed 2 bases from V and 0 bases from J, with 9 bases in between. As DNA, the CDR3 is TGTGCCAGCAGTTACACCGGACGTAGCACAGATACGCAGTATTTT. Protein product: CASSYTGRSTDTQYF.

This chain connects TRBV5-1 to TRBJ1-1; D is possibly TRBD1 (5 bases). The CDR3 is made up of 14 amino acids. CDR1 is SGHRS and CDR2 is YFSETQ in the germline V gene. V dropped 0 bases and J dropped 4 bases, with 10 bases sitting between them. CDR3 region: CASSLVGVTTEAFF. In nucleotides, the CDR3 is TGCGCCAGCAGCTTGGTGGGGGTTACCACTGAAGCTTTCTTT.

This clone has just one count. This chain connects TRBV7-3 to TRBJ2-6, with TRBD1 identical over 8 bases. Germline V gives CDR1 SGHTA, CDR2 FQGTGA. Trimming removed 3 bases from V and 2 bases from J; junction bases left unmatched: 3. The CDR3 is 16 residues long. The CDR3 DNA follows: TGTGCCAGCAGCTTGGACAGGGCCCCTGGGGCCAACGTCCTGACTTTC. Protein sequence: CASSLDRAPGANVLTF.

This chain links TRBV6-5 with TRBJ2-1; D possibly corresponds to TRBD2 (5 bases). Germline V lookup: CDR1 MNHEY, CDR2 SVGAGI. Trimming took off 6 bases at V and 5 bases at J, with 14 bases between the two ends. CDR3 length: 14 amino acids. The CDR3 is CASSGISKDNEQFF. The CDR3 nucleotides are TGTGCCAGCAGCGGGATATCCAAAGACAATGAGCAGTTCTTC.

This clone has just one count. J is TRBJ1-1 and V is TRBV18; 7 bases agree with TRBD1. The junction had 5 bases not matched to a gene; V was cut back by 3 bases and J by 4 bases. Germline-derived CDR1 and CDR2 are KGHSH and LQKENI. The CDR3 is 14 residues long. CDR3 region: CASSPQGGSTEAFF. The DNA of the CDR3 is TGTGCCAGCTCACCCCAGGGGGGGAGCACTGAAGCTTTCTTT.